The 22 T cell receptor beta chains below all came from one sample that was sequenced in a study of spatial heterogeneity in lung cancer. Overall study results and limits: How many expanded intratumoral alpha and beta TCRs were present tracked the tumor mutation count, which was a count of nonsynonymous mutations.

Sample time point: sample taken at primary tumor resection. In TCRdb, the 5' RACE reads were re-called with MiXCR into one record per CDR3 protein. The data hold about 27,000 distinct CDR3 sequences, with just over 7% observed a single time. These receptors have no known antigen. The sequencing used lung tumor tissue, collected at surgery. The receptors originated from a male donor with early-stage non-small cell lung cancer.

The chain uses TRBV7-8 and TRBJ2-6, with D unresolved. The V gene lost 6 bases and the J gene lost 0 bases, with 9 bases spanning the gap. Germline loops: CDR1 SGHVS, CDR2 FQNEAQ. CDR3 size: 15 residues. CDR3 coding DNA: TGTGCCAGCAGAAAGTCCATCTCTGGGGCCAACGTCCTGACTTTC. This codes for CASRKSISGANVLTF.

This clonotype has at least ten counts. The V gene is TRBV27, the J gene TRBJ2-6, with D unresolved. There are 16 residues in the CDR3. Between the trimmed V and J ends, which lost 6 bases and 2 bases, there was a span of 14 bases. Germline CDR1 is MNHEY and CDR2 is SMNVEV (reference sequence). The CDR3 nucleotides read TGTGCCAGCAGCCCCTACCGACCAGCTGGGGCCAACGTCCTGACTTTC. Translated: CASSPYRPAGANVLTF.

This clonotype was observed at least ten times. The V gene is TRBV20-1, the J gene TRBJ1-1, with a tentative D call TRBD1 (5 bases). V lost 3 bases to trimming and J lost 4 bases, with 12 bases between them. This CDR3 region has 13 residues. Germline V gene data show CDR1 as DFQATT and CDR2 as SNEGSKA (reference sequence). CDR3 nucleotide sequence: TGCAGTGCTAGCCCGGGACGGGGCACTGAAGCTTTCTTT. Its translation is CSASPGRGTEAFF.

This clonotype turned up a few times. This chain uses TRBV2 with TRBJ2-4, with 9 nucleotides matching TRBD1. Germline loops: CDR1 SNHLY, CDR2 FYNNEI. This CDR3 region has 14 residues. The V gene end was trimmed by 8 bases and the J gene end by 3 bases; junction bases not matched to a gene: 5. In DNA form, the CDR3 reads TGTGCCAGCGGCCGGGACAGGGACAAAAACATTCAGTACTTC. It specifies CASGRDRDKNIQYF.

This clonotype was detected only a few times. The chain joins TRBV12-3 or TRBV12-4 to TRBJ1-2; a possible D gene is TRBD1 (5 bases). V was clipped by 4 bases and J by 8 bases, with 17 bases between them. The CDR3 spans 14 residues. The CDR3 bases are TGTGCCAGCAGTTATAGGACACCCGGAGAAGGCTACACCTTC. Residues: CASSYRTPGEGYTF.

Ten or more counts support this clonotype. One junction end does not reproduce the germline sequence, and a read error may be involved. The CDR3 DNA reads as TGCGCCAGCAACTTGGTAGGACAGCCAAATGAGCAGTTCTTC. This encodes CASNLVGQPNEQFF. This rearrangement joins TRBV5-1 to TRBJ2-1; a weak D match, TRBD1 (6 bases). Per germline, CDR1 SGHRS and CDR2 YFSETQ. The CDR3 loop spans 14 amino acids. Full variable domain (rest looked up from reference TRBV5-1 and TRBJ2-1): KAGVTQTPRYLIKTRGQQVTLSCSPISGHRSVSWYQQTPGQGLQFLFEYFSETQRNKGNFPGRFSGRQFSNSRSEMNVSTLELGDSALYLCASNLVGQPNEQFFGPGTRLTVL.

The chain is built from TRBV28 and TRBJ2-2; no definite D call. Per the germline V gene, CDR1 is MDHEN and CDR2 is SYDVKM. The V end was cut by 8 bases, the J end by 2 bases, with 6 bases between. The CDR3 is 12 residues long. CDR3 sequence: CASPGNTGELFF. The CDR3 DNA follows: TGTGCCAGCCCAGGCAACACCGGGGAGCTGTTTTTT.

There are many counts of this clonotype. The chain uses TRBV7-9 and TRBJ1-5; D possibly corresponds to TRBD1 (5 bases). The length of the CDR3 is 13 residues. Germline V gene lookup returns CDR1 SEHNR and CDR2 FQNEAQ (reference sequence). The ends were cut back, 5 bases at V and 7 bases at J, with 12 bases in the middle. CDR3 sequence: CASSLRGEQPQHF. CDR3 in DNA: TGTGCCAGCAGCCTACGGGGGGAGCAGCCCCAGCATTTT.

V usage is TRBV24-1 and J usage is TRBJ2-1; tentative D call: TRBD1 (5 bases). The V end was cut by 2 bases, the J end by 0 bases, with 13 bases between. This CDR3 comprises 17 residues. CDR1 KGHDR and CDR2 SFDVKD come from the germline V gene. The CDR3 loop is CATSDSNRPSSYNEQFF. DNA for the CDR3: TGTGCCACCAGTGATTCCAACAGGCCCAGCTCCTACAATGAGCAGTTCTTC.

This clonotype was counted many times. This chain uses TRBV6-1 with TRBJ1-4; D may be TRBD1 (6 bases). This CDR3 is 14 amino acids long. The germline V gene has CDR1 MNHNS and CDR2 SASEGT. The V end lost 6 bases, the J end lost 5 bases, and 13 bases lay between the germline ends. The CDR3: CASSADRGNEKLFF. The CDR3 nucleotides read TGTGCCAGCAGCGCGGACAGAGGAAATGAAAAACTGTTTTTT.

In its sample, this clonotype was seen many times. The V and J genes are TRBV11-2 and TRBJ2-5; D remains unclear. Germline V lookup: CDR1 SGHAT, CDR2 FQNNGV. V lost 4 bases to trimming and J lost 1 base, with 10 bases between them. This CDR3 has 14 amino acids. CDR3: CASSSPRFQETQYF. Written as DNA, the CDR3 is TGTGCCAGCAGCTCTCCCCGGTTCCAAGAGACCCAGTACTTC.

This clonotype was counted at least ten times. The chain joins TRBV7-2 to TRBJ2-3; D remains ambiguous. V was cut by 5 bases and J by 0 bases, with 15 bases left in between. Looked up from germline, CDR1 is SGHTA and CDR2 is FQGNSA. This CDR3 region has 16 residues. This CDR3 reads CASSPKLSLSTDTQYF. Here the CDR3 DNA reads TGTGCCAGCAGCCCTAAACTATCCCTTAGCACAGATACGCAGTATTTT. The full variable domain, in which reference TRBV7-2 and TRBJ2-3 provide the parts outside the CDR3, is GAGVSQSPSNKVTEKGKDVELRCDPISGHTALYWYRQSLGQGLEFLIYFQGNSAPDKSGLPSDRFSAERTGGSVSTLTIQRTQQEDSAVYLCASSPKLSLSTDTQYFGPGTRLTVL.

This clonotype showed up many times. The rearrangement joins TRBV7-8 to TRBJ2-2, with D hard to call. V gave up 5 bases and J gave up 2 bases, with 9 bases separating them. CDR1 and CDR2 (germline): SGHVS, FQNEAQ. There are 14 residues in the CDR3. Here the CDR3 reads CASSPDENTGELFF. In DNA form, the CDR3 reads TGTGCCAGCAGCCCCGACGAAAACACCGGGGAGCTGTTTTTT. The entire variable domain, with the rest obtained from reference TRBV7-8 and TRBJ2-2, is as follows: GAGVSQSPRYKVAKRGQDVALRCDPISGHVSLFWYQQALGQGPEFLTYFQNEAQLDKSGLPSDRFFAERPEGSVSTLKIQRTQQEDSAVYLCASSPDENTGELFFGEGSRLTVL.

This clonotype occurred a few times. The chain carries TRBV21-1 and TRBJ2-7. TRBV21-1 is classified as a pseudogene. The CDR3 is 13 residues long. The CDR3 loop reads CASSKASHFEQYF. In DNA, the CDR3 is TGTGCCAGCAGCAAAGCATCCCATTTCGAGCAGTACTTC.

This chain links TRBV29-1 with TRBJ1-1; D unclear. V dropped 7 bases and J dropped 1 base, with 19 bases sitting between them. The CDR3 totals 15 residues. Germline values: CDR1 SQVTM, CDR2 ANQGSEA. The CDR3 bases are TGCAGCGCTAAGGACGGAATCATGGGGAACACTGAAGCTTTCTTT. This sequence encodes CSAKDGIMGNTEAFF.

J is TRBJ2-3 and V is TRBV7-9; weak D call: TRBD2 (5 bases). The CDR3 loop spans 13 amino acids. CDR1 is SEHNR and CDR2 is FQNEAQ in the germline V gene (reference sequence). V lost 1 base and J 5 bases, leaving 7 bases between the germline ends. As DNA, the CDR3 is TGTGCCAGCAGCTTAGTGGGAGTAGATACGCAGTATTTT. Protein: CASSLVGVDTQYF.

This clonotype was counted ten times or more. The chain uses TRBV6-5 and TRBJ2-2; D not certain. The CDR3 contains 15 residues. Per the germline V gene, CDR1 is MNHEY and CDR2 is SVGAGI. The ends were cut back, 6 bases at V and 1 base at J, with 12 bases in the middle. The CDR3 loop is CASSHGRENTGELFF. DNA for the CDR3: TGTGCCAGCAGCCACGGTCGAGAGAACACCGGGGAGCTGTTTTTT.

This clonotype is medium-sized in the sample. One end of the junction is discordant with germline, which a read error may explain. The rearrangement links TRBV10-1 to TRBJ2-5; no clear D. Germline CDR1 and CDR2: WNHNN and SYGVQD (reference sequence). The CDR3 totals 11 residues. CDR3 protein: CASSDGDEQIF. For the CDR3, the DNA is TGCGCCAGCAGTGACGGTGACGAACAAATTTTC.

This clonotype has more than one count but fewer than ten. This rearrangement joins TRBV28 to TRBJ1-4, with unresolved D. There are 17 residues in the CDR3. Trimming shortened V by 5 bases and J by 0 bases, and 16 bases separated the two germline ends. Germline loops: CDR1 MDHEN, CDR2 SYDVKM. CDR3 region: CASSILLPPATNEKLFF. The DNA for the CDR3 is TGTGCCAGCAGTATTCTACTGCCACCCGCAACTAATGAAAAACTGTTTTTT.

This clonotype was picked up a small number of times. The chain couples TRBV29-1 to TRBJ1-1; D is uncertain. The CDR3 has 14 residues. V dropped 3 bases and J dropped 1 base, with 12 bases sitting between them. In germline, CDR1 is SQVTM, CDR2 ANQGSEA. Here the CDR3 DNA reads TGCAGCGTTGAGCCCTCTATGACGAACACTGAAGCTTTCTTT. This encodes CSVEPSMTNTEAFF. Filled out from reference TRBV29-1 and TRBJ1-1, the complete variable domain reads SAVISQKPSRDICQRGTSLTIQCQVDSQVTMMFWYRQQPGQSLTLIATANQGSEATYESGFVIDKFPISRPNLTFSTLTVSNMSPEDSSIYLCSVEPSMTNTEAFFGQGTRLTVV.

In its sample, this clonotype was seen many times. The CDR3 carries no conserved terminal phenylalanine or tryptophan, so it likely arises from a read error. The DNA is omitted, as the CDR3 cannot be located on it reliably, and the CDR3 follows TCRdb's listing. This chain joins TRBV28 and TRBJ2-5; the table's D call, TRBD1, was not checked against the DNA. The CDR3 length equals 12 residues, ends included. CDR1 is MDHEN, CDR2 SYDVKM, per germline. CDR3 region: CASSSQGIPLMD.

There are a few counts of this clonotype. The gene calls are TRBV4-3 and TRBJ2-1; D possibly corresponds to TRBD2 (8 bases). Trimming pared 2 bases from V and 4 bases from J, leaving 18 bases between. The CDR3 runs 17 residues. Germline loops: CDR1 LGHNA, CDR2 YSLEER. The CDR3 is CASSQFPGGDSYNEQFF. The DNA of the CDR3 is TGCGCCAGCAGCCAATTCCCGGGGGGGGACAGTTACAATGAGCAGTTCTTC.